This record covers a single T cell receptor beta chain. These data belong to a study of early stage breast cancer tumors. Losses at the gene ends were 2 bases for V and 2 bases for J; bases not matched to a gene: 8. The CDR3 covers 17 residues. Germline CDR1 GTSNPN, CDR2 SVGIG (reference sequence). This table comes from immunoSEQ multiplex PCR, and its TCRdb copy is limited to in-frame clones, with some not included. The profile covers about 53,000 clones, with 85% to 95% appearing a single time and 4.5% to 5% taken by the ten largest. The chain joins TRBV30 to TRBJ2-7; 14 positions match TRBD2. The sample comprised blood. The sequence was collected from a person aged 65 to 85 with breast cancer. The CDR3 sequence is CAWSRGLAGGAAYEQYF. DNA of the CDR3: TGTGCCTGGAGTCGAGGACTAGCGGGAGGAGCAGCCTACGAGCAGTACTTC. Full variable domain (remainder filled in from reference TRBV30 and TRBJ2-7): SQTIHQWPATLVQPVGSPLSLECTVEGTSNPNLYWYRQAAGRGLQLLFYSVGIGQISSEVPQNLSASRPQDRQFILSSKKLLLSDSGFYLCAWSRGLAGGAAYEQYFGPGTRLTVT.